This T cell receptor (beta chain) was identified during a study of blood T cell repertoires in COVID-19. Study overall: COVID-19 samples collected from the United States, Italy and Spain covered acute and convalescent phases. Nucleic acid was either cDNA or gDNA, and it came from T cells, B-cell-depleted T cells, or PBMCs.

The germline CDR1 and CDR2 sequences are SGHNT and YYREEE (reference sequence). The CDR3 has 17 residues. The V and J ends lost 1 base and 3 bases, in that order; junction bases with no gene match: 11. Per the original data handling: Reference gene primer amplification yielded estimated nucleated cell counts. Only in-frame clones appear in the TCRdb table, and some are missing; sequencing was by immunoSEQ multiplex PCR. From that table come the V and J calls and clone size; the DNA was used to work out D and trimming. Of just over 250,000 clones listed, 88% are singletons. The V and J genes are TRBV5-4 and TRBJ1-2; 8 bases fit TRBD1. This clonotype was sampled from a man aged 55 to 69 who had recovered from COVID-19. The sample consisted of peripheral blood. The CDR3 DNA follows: TGTGCCAGCAGCTTGTTTCCCAGGGGGCCCTCCGACTATGGCTACACCTTC. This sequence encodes CASSLFPRGPSDYGYTF.